This T cell receptor (beta chain) appears in the sequencing data of a study of blood T cell dynamics during melanoma immunotherapy. Time point in this sample: pre-treatment baseline. Note on this clone: What it binds is unknown.

A fixed DNA input of approximately 400 ng was used per bulk PBMC sample. Measured with immunoSEQ multiplex PCR; TCRdb has only the in-frame clones, and not every one. Here the sample spans roughly 10,000 clones, around 89% being singletons. The V end lost 5 bases, the J end lost 0 bases, and 8 bases lay between the germline ends. This CDR3 comprises 13 residues. The germline V gene encodes CDR1 SQVTM and CDR2 ANQGSEA. Study-wide results and caveats: The study could not tell melanoma-specific clones from general immune activation.

This TCR came from a human donor with melanoma. The source was blood, collected from a patient treated with checkpoint blockade. J is TRBJ1-3 and V is TRBV29-1; D ambiguous. CDR3 coding DNA: TGCAGCGTTTCGACACTCTCTGGAAACACCATATATTTT. Amino acid sequence: CSVSTLSGNTIYF.